This TCR beta chain came from a study of T cells in tumors after PD-1 blockade. Study context: No patient had prior checkpoint blockade, systemic immunosuppression, or radiotherapy within 4 weeks.

Concerning this clone: Its specificity is not known.

Trimming took 2 bases from V and 0 from J, leaving 9 bases between them. CDR3 size: 15 residues. Germline lookup yields CDR1 SGHRS and CDR2 YFSETQ. Produced via immunoSEQ multiplex PCR; TCRdb's table is partial and in-frame only. The data hold approximately 60,000 clones, with about 74% observed a single time. Tumor or blood genomic DNA was sequenced, with inputs of roughly 600 ng to 6,004 ng. Study-level findings and limits: Some novel exhausted tumor clones appeared in pre-treatment blood, suggesting peripheral recruitment.

This specimen consisted of PBMCs, obtained after anti-PD-1 treatment. The chain employs TRBV5-1 and TRBJ1-3; D remains unclear. The receptor was isolated from a human donor with basal cell carcinoma. The CDR3, as DNA: TGCGCCAGCAGCTTAGACTGGAGCTCTGGAAACACCATATATTTT. Translating it yields CASSLDWSSGNTIYF.